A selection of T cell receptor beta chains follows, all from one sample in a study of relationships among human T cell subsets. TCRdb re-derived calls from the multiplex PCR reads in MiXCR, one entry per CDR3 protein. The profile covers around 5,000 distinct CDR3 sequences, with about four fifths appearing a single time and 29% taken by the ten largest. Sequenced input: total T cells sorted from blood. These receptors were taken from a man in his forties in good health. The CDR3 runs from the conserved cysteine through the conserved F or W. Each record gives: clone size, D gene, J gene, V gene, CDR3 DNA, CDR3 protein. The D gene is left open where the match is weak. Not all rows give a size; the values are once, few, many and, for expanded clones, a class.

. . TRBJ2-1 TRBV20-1 TGCAGTGCACCAGAGGTGCAGAGCTCCTACAATGAGCAGTTCTTC CSAPEVQSSYNEQFF
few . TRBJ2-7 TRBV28 TGTGCCAGCAGTTCCACCTCCTACGAGCAGTACTTC CASSSTSYEQYF
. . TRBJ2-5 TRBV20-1 TGCAGTGCTAGGGTACTGGGAGAGACCCAGTACTTC CSARVLGETQYF
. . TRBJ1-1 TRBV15 TGTGCCACCAGCAGGGAAGTTATAATCGCTGAAGCTTTCTTT CATSREVIIAEAFF
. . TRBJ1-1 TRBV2 TGTGCCAGCAGCCTTTCAGTGAACACTGAAGCTTTCTTT CASSLSVNTEAFF
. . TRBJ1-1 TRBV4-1 TGCGCCAGCAGCCCCTCCAATTTAAGGACTGAAGCTTTCTTT CASSPSNLRTEAFF
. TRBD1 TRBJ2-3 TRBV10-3 TGTGCCATCAGTCCGGGACAGGGAACAGATACGCAGTATTTT CAISPGQGTDTQYF
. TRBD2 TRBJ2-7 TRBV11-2 TGTGCCAGCAGCTTAATCCCAGCGGGACCCGCCTACGAGCAGTACTTC CASSLIPAGPAYEQYF
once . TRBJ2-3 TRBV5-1 TGCGCCAGCCTCGGGACGGGGGCAGGGGCAGATACGCAGTATTTT CASLGTGAGADTQYF
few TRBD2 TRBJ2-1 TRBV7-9 TGTGCCAGCAGCCCTTTCAGCGGGAGGGCAGGGAGGGTCTACAATGAGCAGCTCTTC CASSPFSGRAGRVYNEQLF
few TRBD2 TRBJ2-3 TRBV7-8 TGTGCCAGCAGCTTTGGCGGGGGGGCCGCAGATACGCAGTATTTT CASSFGGGAADTQYF
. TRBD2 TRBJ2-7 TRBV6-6 TGTGCCAGCAGGGACGGGACTAGCTCCTACGAGCAGTACTTC CASRDGTSSYEQYF
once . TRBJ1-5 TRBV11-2 TGTGCCAGCAGCCCCCGCCCCCTGGGACACCTCAATCAGCCCCAGCATTTT CASSPRPLGHLNQPQHF
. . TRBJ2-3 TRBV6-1 TGTGCCAGCAGCTGGAAACAGCTACTTAGCACAGATACGCAGTATTTT CASSWKQLLSTDTQYF
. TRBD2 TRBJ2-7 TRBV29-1 TGCAGCGCCCTAGCGGGTGGCTACGAGCAGTACTTC CSALAGGYEQYF
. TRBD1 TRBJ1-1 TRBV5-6 TGTGCCAGCAGCTTGGCAGGGACAGGGCCTATGAACACTGAAGCTTTCTTT CASSLAGTGPMNTEAFF
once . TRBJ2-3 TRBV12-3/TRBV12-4 TGTGCCAGCAGTTTCGGCCGGAAACAGGTCACCAGGGCGCAGTATTTT CASSFGRKQVTRAQYF
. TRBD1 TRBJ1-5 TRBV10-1 TGCGCCAGCCCTTCACAGGGGGCTCAGCCCCAGCATTTT CASPSQGAQPQHF